Below, one T cell receptor beta chain is given with its context. Its antigen is unknown. Repertoires were generated with immunoSEQ multiplex PCR, while TCRdb's copy carries only in-frame clones and drops some. This sample has 50,000 to 60,000 clones, with about nine tenths found just once. There are 18 residues in the CDR3. This sample is part of a study of graft-versus-host responses after intestinal transplantation. About the research overall: Grafts that recipients had were multivisceral, liver-intestinal, or isolated intestinal transplants. Anti-thymocyte globulin was used for induction in all recipients, who then took tacrolimus and steroids for approximately 3 years. Study-wide findings and caveats: Researchers found peak circulating GvH clone levels linked to early post-transplant HvG declines.

This receptor was obtained from a human donor who was the organ donor for an intestinal transplant. Sequenced here: unstimulated CD4+ T cells sorted from spleen or lymph node cells, sampled before transplant. V and J are TRBV21-1 and TRBJ2-2; the table's D call TRBD2 went unverified against the DNA. TRBV21-1 is noted as a pseudogene. The CDR3 loop is CASSKARVDGGPWGELFF. Written as DNA, the CDR3 is TGTGCCAGCAGCAAAGCTAGGGTCGACGGGGGGCCGTGGGGGGAGCTGTTTTTT.